This record covers a single T cell receptor (beta chain). Its antigen is not identified. This entry comes from a study of T-cell reconstitution after alpha-beta-depleted transplantation in children. Findings and limits, study-wide: Diversity of TCRbeta at day 60 was high in some patients, arising from surviving recipient T cells and thymic progenitors. Once a year had passed after transplant, T-cell counts and diversity came mostly from newly produced T cells. At around two months after transplant, the alpha-beta T cells were reportedly derived from several hundred expanded clones that came from non-depleted graft cells.

CDR3 length: 14 amino acids. From germline, CDR1 is SGHKS and CDR2 YYEKEE (reference sequence). V lost 2 bases and J lost 1, with 10 bases in between. Unique molecular identifiers featured in how the TCRbeta library was prepared. One entry per CDR3 protein, called by TCRdb with MiXCR from the PCR reads. Of fewer than 1 million distinct CDR3 sequences detected, approximately 15% appear once; the ten largest clones hold about 5%. The J gene is TRBJ2-7, the V gene TRBV5-5; D remains ambiguous. The TCR sequence derives from a male patient aged 5 to 17 who had a stem cell transplant for acute lymphoblastic leukemia, so the T cells may come from the graft donor. The material sequenced was PBMCs, mostly from graft donor cells, taken 360 days after TCRalphabeta/CD19-depleted stem cell transplant. This chain's CDR3 is CASSFRATSYEQYF. CDR3 coding DNA: TGTGCCAGCAGCTTTCGTGCGACTTCCTACGAGCAGTACTTC.